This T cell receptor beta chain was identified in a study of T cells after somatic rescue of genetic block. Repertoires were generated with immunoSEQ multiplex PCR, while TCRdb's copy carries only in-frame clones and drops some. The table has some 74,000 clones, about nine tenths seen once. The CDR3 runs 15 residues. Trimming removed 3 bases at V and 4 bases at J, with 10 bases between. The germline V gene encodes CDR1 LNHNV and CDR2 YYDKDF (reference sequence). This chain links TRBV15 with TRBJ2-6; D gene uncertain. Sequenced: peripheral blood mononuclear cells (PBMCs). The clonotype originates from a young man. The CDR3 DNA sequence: TGTGCCACCAGCAGCCCTGCAGAGGGGGCCAACGTCCTGACTTTC. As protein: CATSSPAEGANVLTF.